One and the same sample provided the 28 T cell receptor beta chains below, sequenced in a study of shared clonotypes between healthy human individuals. Method: immunoSEQ multiplex PCR; TCRdb's copy keeps in-frame clones and lacks some. The sample holds over a million clones, roughly 96% seen once. Material for sequencing was naive CD4+ T cells sorted from blood. Specified subset: CD45RA+ positively selected. These receptors came from a man under 40 in good health.

The rearrangement links TRBV7-9 to TRBJ2-7; D might be TRBD2 (6 bases). Trimming removed 5 bases from V and 4 bases from J, with 18 bases in between. In germline, CDR1 is SEHNR, CDR2 FQNEAQ (reference sequence). CDR3 length: 15 amino acids. The chain's CDR3 is CASSPTPGDEYEQYF. CDR3 coding DNA: TGTGCCAGCAGCCCAACCCCGGGGGACGAGTACGAGCAGTACTTC.

V usage is TRBV9 and J usage is TRBJ2-7; tentative D call: TRBD2 (6 bases). CDR3 length equals 14 residues. Trimming left V 3 bases short and J 1 base short, with 11 bases between. Germline-derived CDR1 and CDR2 are SGDLS and YYNGEE. CDR3 residues: CASSAGTYSYEQYF. The DNA of the CDR3 is TGTGCCAGCAGCGCCGGGACTTATTCCTACGAGCAGTACTTC.

The J gene is TRBJ2-1, the V gene TRBV5-1; D is uncertain. Per the germline V gene, CDR1 is SGHRS and CDR2 is YFSETQ. V lost 6 bases to trimming and J lost 11 bases, with 24 bases between them. This CDR3 region has 15 residues. CDR3 nucleotide sequence: TGCGCCAGCACCCCCGACGGCAGGTTGGCAATGCAGCAGTTCTTC. It yields the protein CASTPDGRLAMQQFF.

The chain combines TRBV7-9 with TRBJ2-7, with 12 bases aligning to TRBD2. The trim removed 4 bases at V and 3 bases at J, leaving 7 bases unmatched. This CDR3 comprises 16 residues. CDR1 SEHNR and CDR2 FQNEAQ come from the germline V gene (reference sequence). The CDR3 is CASSSTGLAGNYEQYF. Here the CDR3 DNA reads TGTGCCAGCAGCTCTACAGGACTAGCGGGAAACTACGAGCAGTACTTC.

This chain joins TRBV7-6 and TRBJ1-3, with TRBD1 matching over 9 bases. The CDR3 has 14 amino acids. The ends lost 4 bases at V and 3 bases at J; junction bases unmatched: 1. Germline CDR1 and CDR2: SGHVS and FNYEAQ. Here the CDR3 reads CASSSDRGGNTIYF. The CDR3 coding sequence is TGTGCCAGCAGCTCGGACAGGGGTGGAAACACCATATATTTT. Full variable domain (missing parts from reference TRBV7-6 and TRBJ1-3): GAGVSQSPRYKVTKRGQDVALRCDPISGHVSLYWYRQALGQGPEFLTYFNYEAQQDKSGLPNDRFSAERPEGSISTLTIQRTEQRDSAMYRCASSSDRGGNTIYFGEGSWLTVV.

The chain couples TRBV5-1 to TRBJ2-2; perhaps TRBD1 as D (6 bases). Trimming shortened V by 0 bases and J by 5 bases, and 14 bases separated the two germline ends. Germline assignment: CDR1 SGHRS and CDR2 YFSETQ. This CDR3 contains 16 residues. The CDR3 coding sequence is TGCGCCAGCAGCTTGGCAGGGGTTGGTCGAACCGGGGAGCTGTTTTTT. Translated, it gives CASSLAGVGRTGELFF.

This chain joins TRBV27 and TRBJ2-1; D may correspond to TRBD1 or TRBD2 (6 bases each). The CDR3 loop spans 16 amino acids. The germline CDR1 and CDR2 sequences are MNHEY and SMNVEV (reference sequence). With 5 bases removed from V and 3 bases from J, the gap between germline ends came to 17 bases. The CDR3 is CASSPLIGGGYNEQFF. As DNA, the CDR3 is TGTGCCAGCAGTCCATTGATCGGAGGGGGCTACAATGAGCAGTTCTTC.

The chain joins TRBV7-9 to TRBJ2-7; D call uncertain. Trimming took 2 bases from V and 5 from J, leaving 13 bases between them. Germline CDR1 reads SEHNR; CDR2 reads FQNEAQ (reference sequence). The CDR3 covers 14 residues. The chain's CDR3 is CASSLRYPYDEQYF. The CDR3 DNA is TGTGCCAGCAGCTTACGCTACCCTTATGACGAGCAGTACTTC.

As for this clone: This same CDR3 is encoded by further DNA sequences in the sample. This chain uses TRBV5-1 with TRBJ2-3; D perhaps matches TRBD2 (6 bases). Between the trimmed V and J ends, which lost 0 bases and 1 base, there was a span of 9 bases. CDR1 and CDR2 from the germline V gene are SGHRS and YFSETQ. This CDR3 spans 15 amino acids. CDR3 residues: CASSLAGSGTDTQYF. The CDR3 DNA is TGCGCCAGCAGCTTGGCCGGGAGTGGCACAGATACGCAGTATTTT.

This clone has only a few counts. This chain links TRBV10-1 with TRBJ1-5; no definite D call. V lost 7 bases, J lost 5 bases, and 18 bases lay in between. In germline, CDR1 is WNHNN, CDR2 SYGVQD (reference sequence). The CDR3 extends over 15 amino acids. Here the CDR3 DNA reads TGCGCCAGCAAAAGAATCCTAGACTCCGATCAGCCCCAGCATTTT. This sequence encodes CASKRILDSDQPQHF.

The genes are TRBV21-1 and TRBJ2-7; the D call of TRBD2 is as the table states it, not checked on the DNA. TRBV21-1 is recorded as a pseudogene. CDR3 size: 20 residues. The CDR3 coding sequence is TGTGCCAGCACCCCAGGGACGCAGAAGATAGCGGGAGTAACGAACTACGAGCAGTACTTC. Protein sequence: CASTPGTQKIAGVTNYEQYF.

The chain employs TRBV14 and TRBJ2-3, with TRBD2 matching 9 bases. Trimming took 3 bases from V and 2 from J; bases not matched to a gene: 6. This CDR3 comprises 16 residues. Germline CDR1 SGHDN, CDR2 FVKESK. Here the CDR3 DNA reads TGTGCCAGCAGCCAGCGCCGGACTAGCGACACAGATACGCAGTATTTT. Translated: CASSQRRTSDTDTQYF.

J is TRBJ2-6 and V is TRBV11-2, with D unresolved. The CDR3 is 15 amino acids. Trimming took off 1 base at V and 0 bases at J, with 4 bases between the two ends. Germline V gene sequence: CDR1 SGHAT, CDR2 FQNNGV. Here the CDR3 DNA reads TGTGCCAGCAGCTTAGCCAGCTCTGGGGCCAACGTCCTGACTTTC. Its translation is CASSLASSGANVLTF.

The chain couples TRBV5-6 to TRBJ1-2; possible D gene TRBD1, 5 bases. The germline V gene encodes CDR1 SGHDT and CDR2 YYEEEE. The CDR3 loop spans 15 amino acids. Between the trimmed V and J ends, which lost 3 bases and 4 bases, there was a span of 16 bases. The CDR3 DNA is TGTGCCAGCAGCTCCCTAGCAGGGACTCTCTATGGCTACACCTTC. Protein sequence: CASSSLAGTLYGYTF.

The chain is built from TRBV5-5 and TRBJ1-5; D remains unclear. Trimming stripped 4 bases from V and 0 bases from J, with 5 bases between. CDR3 length: 13 amino acids. Per the germline V gene, CDR1 is SGHKS and CDR2 is YYEKEE (reference sequence). The CDR3 sequence is CASSPDSNQPQHF. CDR3 DNA sequence: TGTGCCAGCAGCCCGGATAGCAATCAGCCCCAGCATTTT.

The CDR3 DNA is TGTGCCATCAGTAGGGAATACCACAATGAGCAGTTCTTC. Protein product: CAISREYHNEQFF. J is TRBJ2-1 and V is TRBV10-3, with D hard to call. V was cut by 5 bases and J by 5 bases, with 10 bases left in between. Germline V gives CDR1 ENHRY, CDR2 SYGVKD. This CDR3 has 13 amino acids.

About this clone: The same CDR3 can be traced to other DNA sequences in this sample. The V gene is TRBV7-9, the J gene TRBJ2-3; D is undetermined. From germline, CDR1 is SEHNR and CDR2 FQNEAQ (reference sequence). Trimming left V 1 base short and J 2 bases short, with 4 bases between. The CDR3 consists of 13 residues. The CDR3 protein is CASSLVSTDTQYF. CDR3 coding DNA: TGTGCCAGCAGCTTAGTCTCCACAGATACGCAGTATTTT.

Here the CDR3 reads CASSLASGTEAFF. As DNA, the CDR3 is TGTGCCAGCAGCTTAGCTAGTGGTACTGAAGCTTTCTTT. V usage is TRBV7-2 and J usage is TRBJ1-1; the D is unclear. This CDR3 is built from 13 residues. V was shortened by 0 bases and J by 5 bases, with 7 bases between the two germline ends. CDR1 and CDR2 from the germline V gene are SGHTA and FQGNSA.

The J gene is TRBJ1-5, the V gene TRBV10-3; the D gene is possibly TRBD1 (6 bases). Trimming stripped 10 bases from V and 0 bases from J, with 19 bases between. Germline assignment: CDR1 ENHRY and CDR2 SYGVKD. The length of the CDR3 is 16 residues. CDR3 region: CATGGQLPDSNQPQHF. CDR3 nucleotide sequence: TGTGCCACCGGAGGACAGTTGCCTGATAGCAATCAGCCCCAGCATTTT.

This chain links TRBV19 with TRBJ1-5; perhaps TRBD1 as D (5 bases). Per germline, CDR1 LNHDA and CDR2 SQIVND (reference sequence). The CDR3 totals 16 residues. V was clipped by 2 bases and J by 4 bases, with 15 bases between them. The CDR3 protein is CASSIKVERGNQPQHF. CDR3 DNA sequence: TGTGCCAGTAGTATAAAGGTAGAAAGGGGAAATCAGCCCCAGCATTTT.

The chain recombines TRBV4-3 with TRBJ2-2; 7 nucleotides align to TRBD2. After removal of 1 base from V and 5 bases from J, the junction contained 7 bases not matched to a gene. This CDR3 has 16 residues. The germline gives CDR1 LGHNA, CDR2 YSLEER. The CDR3 is CASSQVGGSGTGELFF. The CDR3 nucleotides are TGCGCCAGCAGCCAAGTCGGCGGGAGCGGGACCGGGGAGCTGTTTTTT.

For this clone: This CDR3 is also generated by other DNA sequences in the sample. The chain uses TRBV6-5 and TRBJ1-1; the D is unclear. The CDR3 length is 13 residues. Germline V gene sequence: CDR1 MNHEY, CDR2 SVGAGI. Trimming pared 3 bases from V and 0 bases from J, leaving 5 bases between. CDR3 nucleotide sequence: TGTGCCAGCAGTTATTTAATGAACACTGAAGCTTTCTTT. Residues: CASSYLMNTEAFF.

The gene calls are TRBV5-5 and TRBJ1-5; 7 positions agree with TRBD1. The CDR3 spans 15 residues. Germline V gene data show CDR1 as SGHKS and CDR2 as YYEKEE (reference sequence). V trimming: 4 bases; J trimming: 5 bases; junction bases outside the gene matches: 9. The CDR3 bases are TGTGCCAGCAGCCTGCAGGACAGGAACCATCAGCCCCAGCATTTT. It codes for CASSLQDRNHQPQHF.

The chain has TRBV2 and TRBJ2-5; D call uncertain. The V end was cut by 2 bases, the J end by 2 bases, with 12 bases between. CDR3 length: 15 amino acids. Per germline, CDR1 SNHLY and CDR2 FYNNEI. The CDR3 sequence: CASSERTGPQETQYF. CDR3 DNA: TGTGCCAGCAGTGAACGCACGGGCCCGCAAGAGACCCAGTACTTC.

This chain joins TRBV5-6 and TRBJ1-4, with no clear D. V was cut by 1 base and J by 8 bases, with 9 bases left in between. The CDR3 extends over 13 amino acids. From germline, CDR1 is SGHDT and CDR2 YYEEEE. CDR3: CASSLRILEKLFF. The CDR3 DNA reads TGTGCCAGCAGCTTGAGGATATTAGAAAAACTGTTTTTT.

In regard to this clone: Other nucleotide sequences from this sample produce the same CDR3. The genes are TRBV29-1 and TRBJ2-1; the match to TRBD2 covers 7 bases. CDR1 is SQVTM, CDR2 ANQGSEA, per germline. The J segment lost 0 bases and the V segment lost 4 bases, leaving 0 bases of the junction unmatched. The CDR3 consists of 13 residues. CDR3 in DNA: TGCAGCGTTGGGACTAGCTCCTACAATGAGCAGTTCTTC. Its translation is CSVGTSSYNEQFF.

The chain recombines TRBV6-5 with TRBJ2-1, with 8 bases lining up with TRBD2. Germline V gives CDR1 MNHEY, CDR2 SVGAGI. This CDR3 comprises 14 residues. Losses at the gene ends were 5 bases for V and 4 bases for J; bases not matched to a gene: 4. The CDR3 DNA reads as TGTGCCAGCAGTGTCCGGGAGGGGTACAATGAGCAGTTCTTC. As protein: CASSVREGYNEQFF.

The chain has TRBV9 and TRBJ2-7; 13 bases map to TRBD2. Losses at the gene ends were 0 bases for V and 0 bases for J; bases not matched to a gene: 15. Germline CDR1 is SGDLS and CDR2 is YYNGEE. The length of the CDR3 is 21 residues. CDR3 bases: TGTGCCAGCAGCGTAGGCACCCCTGTCCCGGGACTAGCGGGGAGCTCCTACGAGCAGTACTTC. It yields the protein CASSVGTPVPGLAGSSYEQYF.